One sample yielded the 6 T cell receptor beta chains listed below, sequenced in a study of OX40 agonist ivuxolimab in advanced cancers. Libraries were prepared through the immunoSEQ multiplex PCR assay. TCRdb obtained this table from immuneACCESS and retained in-frame rearrangements with V and J assigned. These tables miss some clones; where compared with another copy, unresolved V genes account for less than half of the shortfall, and the remainder is unexplained. A total of about 17,000 clones appear in this sample, about four fifths of them only once. Of the sample, 2% to 2.5% falls within the top ten clones. Sequenced here: CD4+ or CD8+ T cells sorted from blood, sampled in a trial of the OX40 agonist ivuxolimab. The receptor set was obtained from an adult with an advanced solid tumor such as melanoma, head and neck, liver or kidney cancer.

The rearrangement uses TRBV14 and TRBJ2-2; D gene ambiguous. The length of the CDR3 is 15 residues. Trimming took 4 bases from V and 5 from J, leaving 14 bases between them. The V gene's germline CDR1 is SGHDN and CDR2 FVKESK. CDR3 sequence: CASSPQAVGTGELFF. For the CDR3, the DNA is TGTGCCAGCAGCCCCCAGGCCGTTGGGACCGGGGAGCTGTTTTTT.

The V and J genes are TRBV28 and TRBJ2-3; no clear D. V was shortened by 3 bases and J by 3 bases, with 19 bases between the two germline ends. CDR3 length: 17 residues. Germline V gene sequence: CDR1 MDHEN, CDR2 SYDVKM. Here the CDR3 DNA reads TGTGCCAGCAGTTTTGTAGGCGTAAGGGTAGGGACAGATACGCAGTATTTT. Protein product: CASSFVGVRVGTDTQYF.

The V call is TRBV7-2, the J call TRBJ2-2; 9 bases align to TRBD2. Germline V CDR1 and CDR2: SGHTA, FQGNSA. The CDR3 runs 15 residues. The V segment lost 3 bases and the J segment 7 bases; nucleotides outside the gene matches: 6. In DNA, the CDR3 is TGTGCCAGCAGCTTCTGGGGACTAGCTGGCGGGGAGCTGTTTTTT. As protein: CASSFWGLAGGELFF.

This clone was detected only once. V usage is TRBV4-1 and J usage is TRBJ1-1; TRBD1 is a possible D gene (5 bases). The CDR3 runs to 16 residues. Germline V gene data show CDR1 as MGHRA and CDR2 as YSYEKL. V was clipped by 1 base and J by 4 bases, with 16 bases between them. CDR3 sequence reads: CASSQVTGRSGTEAFF. The CDR3 DNA is TGCGCCAGCAGCCAAGTGACGGGACGGTCGGGCACTGAAGCTTTCTTT.

This chain uses TRBV28 with TRBJ2-3; D is perhaps TRBD2 (7 bases). Trimming pared 5 bases from V and 6 bases from J, leaving 21 bases between. This CDR3 contains 16 residues. CDR1 is MDHEN, CDR2 SYDVKM, per germline. CDR3 protein: CASSPGGSGVLDTQYF. Written as DNA, the CDR3 is TGTGCCAGCAGTCCCGGGGGCAGCGGGGTTTTGGATACGCAGTATTTT.

The rearrangement links TRBV29-1 to TRBJ1-4; 7 nucleotides agree with TRBD1. V dropped 1 base and J dropped 14; count of bases not matched to a gene: 13. Germline loops: CDR1 SQVTM, CDR2 ANQGSEA. The CDR3 sequence is 14 residues long. CDR3 residues: CSVEGRGAEGYLFF. CDR3 coding DNA: TGCAGCGTTGAAGGCAGGGGGGCCGAGGGTTATCTGTTTTTT.